These T cell receptor beta chains were read from a single sample in a study of response to subunit inactivated influenza vaccine. TCRdb passed the RT-PCR reads through MiXCR, listing each CDR3 protein once. The data contain fewer than 700,000 distinct CDR3 sequences, 10% to 15% of them seen just once; the ten biggest clones take up around 14%. This material consisted of PBMCs from blood, taken roughly 48 days after vaccination. These receptors were obtained from a man between 45 and 60 years old who received an inactivated influenza vaccine. Both conserved end residues are part of each CDR3. Fields, in order: D gene, clone size, J gene, V gene, CDR3 DNA, CDR3 protein. The D gene is left open where the match is weak. A clone size is listed for some rows: how often the clone was seen (once, few, many), or a class if it is expanded.

>.|.|TRBJ2-7|TRBV6-1
TGTGCCAGCAGTGAACGGGTCAGGGGATCCTACGAGCAGTACTTC
CASSERVRGSYEQYF
>TRBD1|.|TRBJ1-1|TRBV5-1
TGCGCCAGCAGCAAACACAGGGGGCTGGACACTGAAGCTTTCTTT
CASSKHRGLDTEAFF
>TRBD2|.|TRBJ2-1|TRBV13
TGTGCCAGCAGCCGCAGAGCGGGGCCCATGGGAAAAGGGTCCGATGAGCAGTTCTTC
CASSRRAGPMGKGSDEQFF
>.|few|TRBJ2-7|TRBV11-2
TGTGCCAGCAGGCTGAGGGTTTTCTCCTCCTACGAGCAGTACTTC
CASRLRVFSSYEQYF
>TRBD1|.|TRBJ1-2|TRBV20-1
TGCAGTGCTAGGATACATATGGACAGGGCCAACTATGGCTACACCTTC
CSARIHMDRANYGYTF
>.|.|TRBJ1-4|TRBV12-3/TRBV12-4
TGTGCCAGTGGTTTTGGTGAAAAACTGTTTTTT
CASGFGEKLFF
>.|few|TRBJ2-5|TRBV2
TGTGCCACTGGCAGGACACACCAAGAGACCCAGTACTTC
CATGRTHQETQYF
>.|.|TRBJ1-6|TRBV20-1
TGCAGTGCTAGAGGGACAGATTATAATTCACCCCTCCACTTT
CSARGTDYNSPLHF
>TRBD2|.|TRBJ2-7|TRBV7-2
TGTGCCAGCAGCTGGACTAGCGGGAGGGTCTACGAGCAGTACTTC
CASSWTSGRVYEQYF
>TRBD2|.|TRBJ2-1|TRBV28
TGTGCCAGCCGGGGAGCGGGAGGGCGGTACAATGAGCAGTTCTTC
CASRGAGGRYNEQFF
>TRBD1|.|TRBJ2-3|TRBV11-3
TGTGCCAGCAGCTTAACGACAGGGGACACAGATACGCAGTATTTT
CASSLTTGDTDTQYF
>.|.|TRBJ2-1|TRBV7-9
TGTGCCAGCCCTCGAGGGGCCTACAATGAGCAGTTCTTC
CASPRGAYNEQFF
>.|.|TRBJ1-5|TRBV20-1
TGCAGTGCTAATCTCGGGGTTAATCAGCCCCAGCATTTT
CSANLGVNQPQHF
>TRBD2|few|TRBJ2-4|TRBV11-2
TGTGCCAGCAGCCCAGGGACTAGCGTGGCCAAAAACATTCAGTACTTC
CASSPGTSVAKNIQYF
>TRBD2|few|TRBJ2-3|TRBV20-1
TGCAGTGCTAGAGTTGCGGGAGCGCGAATGGCAGATACGCAGTATTTT
CSARVAGARMADTQYF
>TRBD1|few|TRBJ1-1|TRBV28
TGTGCCAGCAGTTTCGCTACGGGACAGGGAAGGACTGAAGCTTTCTTT
CASSFATGQGRTEAFF
>TRBD1|.|TRBJ2-5|TRBV4-2
TGTGCCAGCAGCACCGGACAGGGGAATAGCCAAGAGACCCAGTACTTC
CASSTGQGNSQETQYF
>TRBD1|.|TRBJ2-1|TRBV7-4
TGTGCCAGCAGCGCTACGCCGGGACAGGGTTCGAATGAGCAGTTCTTC
CASSATPGQGSNEQFF
>.|.|TRBJ2-3|TRBV20-1
TGCAGTGCCCCCCTGCCCGTGCGGGCAGATAAGCAGTATTTT
CSAPLPVRADKQYF
>.|many|TRBJ1-4|TRBV12-3/TRBV12-4
TGTGCCAGCAGTTTAGGCCGAGAAAAACTGTTTTTT
CASSLGREKLFF
>.|few|TRBJ2-1|TRBV20-1
TGCAGTGCTAGAGATCTTCGCGGACTTTACTTGAATGAGCAGTTCTTC
CSARDLRGLYLNEQFF
>TRBD1|.|TRBJ2-7|TRBV5-1
TGCGCCAGCAGCAGACAGGACAGGAACTACGAGCAGTACTTC
CASSRQDRNYEQYF
>TRBD1|.|TRBJ2-3|TRBV20-1
TGCAGTGCGAGAGTGGACAGGGGGCTAGGTACGCAGTATTTT
CSARVDRGLGTQYF
>TRBD1|.|TRBJ1-2|TRBV4-2
TGTGCCAGCAGCCAGGGACAGGGTGGGGGCTATGGCTACACCTTC
CASSQGQGGGYGYTF
>TRBD1|.|TRBJ1-1|TRBV15
TGTGCCACCAGCAGAGAACAGGGGGCCTCTGAAGCTTTCTTT
CATSREQGASEAFF
>.|.|TRBJ1-5|TRBV28
TGTGCCAGCAGTCTAAGGGAGGGGATGGGCTCACAGCCCCAGCATTTT
CASSLREGMGSQPQHF
>.|.|TRBJ1-1|TRBV20-1
TGCAGTGCTAGAGCGCCCGAACCTGAAGCTTTCTTT
CSARAPEPEAFF
>.|few|TRBJ2-6|TRBV12-3/TRBV12-4
TGTGCCAGCAGCCATACACAGAGCTCTGGGGCCAACGTCCTGACTTTC
CASSHTQSSGANVLTF
>.|.|TRBJ2-5|TRBV20-1
TGCAGTGCTAGAAGGAACTACAAAGAGACCCAGTACTTC
CSARRNYKETQYF